This T cell receptor beta chain was sequenced during a study of OX40 agonist ivuxolimab in advanced cancers. Study summary: Ivuxolimab, an antibody that agonizes OX40 (CD134), was administered to the patients.

Trimming took 3 bases from V and 0 from J, leaving 6 bases between them. The germline V gene encodes CDR1 MDHEN and CDR2 SYDVKM. The CDR3 covers 14 residues. This table comes from immunoSEQ multiplex PCR, and its TCRdb copy is limited to in-frame clones, with some not included. The sample shows around 69,000 clones, roughly 82% of them seen only once. The chain employs TRBV28 and TRBJ1-3; D not resolved. The source was CD4+ or CD8+ T cells sorted from blood, collected in a trial of the OX40 agonist ivuxolimab. The origin of this receptor is an adult with an advanced solid tumor such as melanoma, head and neck, liver or kidney cancer. CDR3 loop: CASSFPSSGNTIYF. The CDR3 DNA reads as TGTGCCAGCAGTTTTCCCTCCTCTGGAAACACCATATATTTT.